The 27 T cell receptor beta chains in this list originate from one sample, sequenced in a study of T cell responses to AZD1222 COVID-19 vaccine. This table comes from immunoSEQ multiplex PCR, and its TCRdb copy is limited to in-frame clones, with some not included. The sample has over 150,000 clones, about 93% seen once. The starting material was peripheral blood, obtained 28 days after the second dose of the MenACWY control vaccine. The receptor source for this set is an adult who received the MenACWY meningococcal vaccine as a control.

This clone was observed once. In nucleotides, the CDR3 is TGCGCCAGCAGGGATACAGGGTCGCGGTATGGCTACACCTTC. The encoded protein is CASRDTGSRYGYTF. This chain joins TRBV10-2 and TRBJ1-2; tentative D call: TRBD1 (6 bases). CDR1 and CDR2 (germline): WSHSY, SAAADI. The CDR3 runs to 14 residues. Trimming removed 6 bases at V and 5 bases at J, with 16 bases between.

The chain has TRBV28 and TRBJ2-1; D possibly corresponds to TRBD1 (6 bases). Between the trimmed V and J ends, which lost 6 bases and 9 bases, there was a span of 18 bases. Germline V gives CDR1 MDHEN, CDR2 SYDVKM. The CDR3 loop spans 14 amino acids. The CDR3: CASSLTGILSEQFF. The CDR3, as DNA: TGTGCCAGCAGCCTGACAGGTATCCTCAGTGAGCAGTTCTTC. Using reference TRBV28 and TRBJ2-1 for the parts outside the CDR3, the full variable domain is DVKVTQSSRYLVKRTGEKVFLECVQDMDHENMFWYRQDPGLGLRLIYFSYDVKMKEKGDIPEGYSVSREKKERFSLILESASTNQTSMYLCASSLTGILSEQFFGPGTRLTVL.

The chain is built from TRBV28 and TRBJ2-7; 10 bases fit TRBD1. Germline V CDR1 and CDR2: MDHEN, SYDVKM. V lost 6 bases and J lost 3; bases outside the gene matches: 5. CDR3 length: 14 residues. The CDR3 spells CASRPGDRGYEQYF. CDR3 DNA sequence: TGTGCCAGCAGGCCGGGGGACAGGGGCTACGAGCAGTACTTC.

The chain joins TRBV6-5 to TRBJ2-1; D unclear. V was trimmed by 2 bases and J by 2 bases, leaving 13 bases between them. The CDR3 loop spans 16 amino acids. Looked up from germline, CDR1 is MNHEY and CDR2 is SVGAGI. The DNA for the CDR3 is TGTGCCAGCAGTTACCGGGCTTACTCAACCTACAATGAGCAGTTCTTC. This gives the protein CASSYRAYSTYNEQFF.

This sequence joins TRBV11-3 and TRBJ2-7; D is possibly TRBD1 (5 bases). This CDR3 is built from 12 residues. Deletions cut 2 bases from V and 5 bases from J, with 7 bases between. Germline CDR1 reads SGHNT; CDR2 reads YENEEA. The CDR3 sequence is CASSLTGHEQYF. The CDR3 region has the DNA TGTGCCAGCAGCTTAACAGGCCACGAGCAGTACTTC.

This clone came up once. This rearrangement joins TRBV6-5 to TRBJ1-6; 8 nucleotides align to TRBD1. Looked up from germline, CDR1 is MNHEY and CDR2 is SVGAGI. With V trimmed by 0 bases and J by 9 bases, 4 bases remained unmatched. The CDR3 runs to 15 residues. Here the CDR3 DNA reads TGTGCCAGCAGTTACTCGATGGACAGGGCTTCACCCCTCCACTTT. Translating it yields CASSYSMDRASPLHF.

This rearrangement joins TRBV5-1 to TRBJ1-1; D remains unclear. The V gene lost 2 bases and the J gene lost 0 bases, with 11 bases spanning the gap. The germline gives CDR1 SGHRS, CDR2 YFSETQ. CDR3 length equals 15 residues. CDR3 DNA: TGCGCCAGCAGCTTTTCAGGTGAATTGAACACTGAAGCTTTCTTT. Protein: CASSFSGELNTEAFF.

CDR3 sequence: CASSPSLTTGELFF. DNA for the CDR3: TGTGCCAGCAGCCCTTCGCTCACCACCGGGGAGCTGTTTTTT. J is TRBJ2-2 and V is TRBV28; D not certain. The CDR3 sequence is 14 residues long. The ends were cut back, 6 bases at V and 4 bases at J, with 12 bases in the middle. Germline V CDR1 and CDR2: MDHEN, SYDVKM.

The genes are TRBV3-1 (or the pseudogene TRBV3-2) and TRBJ2-3, with 8 bases lining up with TRBD1. The CDR3 contains 16 residues. In germline, CDR1 is LGHDT, CDR2 YNNKEL (reference sequence). V lost 4 bases to trimming and J lost 6 bases; unmatched junction nucleotides: 12. The CDR3 DNA reads TGTGCCAGCAGCCCGTGGACAGGGAAAGGTGGGGATACGCAGTATTTT. Translation gives CASSPWTGKGGDTQYF.

V and J are TRBV18 and TRBJ1-1, with D tentatively TRBD1 (6 bases). This CDR3 is 16 amino acids long. The germline CDR1 and CDR2 sequences are KGHSH and LQKENI. The V end was cut by 3 bases, the J end by 0 bases, with 14 bases between. In DNA form, the CDR3 reads TGTGCCAGCTCACCGGCAGGGGCACCAATGAACACTGAAGCTTTCTTT. Translated: CASSPAGAPMNTEAFF.

The CDR3 spells CASSFDSYSGNTIYF. DNA of the CDR3: TGCGCCAGCAGCTTCGACTCCTACTCTGGAAACACCATATATTTT. The genes are TRBV5-1 and TRBJ1-3; D is unclear. Trimming pared 2 bases from V and 0 bases from J, leaving 9 bases between. The CDR3 has 15 residues. The germline V gene has CDR1 SGHRS and CDR2 YFSETQ.

The V gene is TRBV5-1, the J gene TRBJ1-6; 9 bases align to TRBD1. From germline, CDR1 is SGHRS and CDR2 YFSETQ. The CDR3 extends over 16 amino acids. Unmatched junction bases numbered 4, after V lost 0 bases and J lost 6 bases. CDR3 loop: CASSLAPGQGNSPLHF. In DNA form, the CDR3 reads TGCGCCAGCAGCTTGGCGCCGGGACAGGGTAATTCACCCCTCCACTTT.

The chain joins TRBV19 to TRBJ1-2, with 7 bases that match TRBD1. Trimming cost V 3 bases and J 7 bases; bases outside gene matches: 11. CDR1 is LNHDA and CDR2 is SQIVND in the germline V gene (reference sequence). This CDR3 region has 15 residues. CDR3 nucleotides: TGTGCCAGTAGTATTGGCGACAGGGTTCTCGCTGGCTACACCTTC. This codes for CASSIGDRVLAGYTF.

Turning to this clone: The same CDR3 is also encoded by other DNA sequences in this sample. The V and J genes are TRBV6-5 and TRBJ2-2; possibly TRBD1 for D (5 bases). The ends were cut back, 6 bases at V and 0 bases at J, with 8 bases in the middle. The CDR3 has 14 residues. Germline assignment: CDR1 MNHEY and CDR2 SVGAGI. This CDR3 reads CASRSQANTGELFF. The CDR3 nucleotides are TGTGCCAGCAGGTCACAGGCGAACACCGGGGAGCTGTTTTTT.

V gene TRBV6-1 combines with J gene TRBJ2-3; TRBD1 is a possible D gene (6 bases). The germline gives CDR1 MNHNS, CDR2 SASEGT. CDR3 length: 15 residues. Between the trimmed V and J ends, which lost 1 base and 6 bases, there was a span of 14 bases. CDR3 sequence (DNA): TGTGCCAGCAGTGAAGTCGTGGGGGCTTGGGATACGCAGTATTTT. Translation: CASSEVVGAWDTQYF.

The chain recombines TRBV30 with TRBJ1-3, with 7 nucleotides matching TRBD1. This CDR3 is built from 15 residues. V trimming: 1 base; J trimming: 4 bases; junction bases outside the gene matches: 7. Per germline, CDR1 GTSNPN and CDR2 SVGIG (reference sequence). The chain's CDR3 is CAWSEGTAVGNTIYF. In nucleotides, the CDR3 is TGTGCCTGGAGTGAAGGGACAGCAGTCGGAAACACCATATATTTT.

This chain uses TRBV19 with TRBJ1-2; 7 bases align to TRBD1. The junction had 10 bases not matched to a gene; V was cut back by 5 bases and J by 4 bases. Germline V lookup: CDR1 LNHDA, CDR2 SQIVND (reference sequence). The CDR3 covers 15 residues. As DNA, the CDR3 is TGTGCCAGTAGTGAGTGGACAGGCCCGTCCTATGGCTACACCTTC. Protein sequence: CASSEWTGPSYGYTF.

This sequence joins TRBV5-1 and TRBJ2-3, with TRBD1 as a possible D gene (8 bases). Trimming left V 4 bases short and J 0 bases short, with 18 bases between. Germline CDR1 reads SGHRS; CDR2 reads YFSETQ. The CDR3 totals 17 residues. This chain's CDR3 is CASSLSGTGQSTDTQYF. DNA of the CDR3: TGCGCCAGCAGCCTAAGCGGGACAGGACAAAGCACAGATACGCAGTATTTT.

The chain links TRBV4-3 to TRBJ2-7; D is unclear. The ends were cut back, 2 bases at V and 2 bases at J, with 7 bases in the middle. The CDR3 has 13 amino acids. CDR1 and CDR2 from the germline V gene are LGHNA and YSLEER. The CDR3 DNA reads TGCGCCAGCAGCCAATCAGTTACCTACGAGCAGTACTTC. This sequence encodes CASSQSVTYEQYF.

The CDR3 loop is CSASRPDTEAFF. The DNA for the CDR3 is TGCAGTGCTAGTCGACCAGACACTGAAGCTTTCTTT. The chain links TRBV20-1 to TRBJ1-1, with no clear D. The CDR3 extends over 12 amino acids. V was cut by 3 bases and J by 3 bases, with 8 bases left in between. Looked up from germline, CDR1 is DFQATT and CDR2 is SNEGSKA (reference sequence).

Only one count was recorded for this clone. The rearrangement uses TRBV19 and TRBJ1-5; D possibly corresponds to TRBD1 (6 bases). Germline V gene sequence: CDR1 LNHDA, CDR2 SQIVND (reference sequence). The germline V and J ends were trimmed by 5 bases and 2 bases, with 13 bases remaining between them. This CDR3 is built from 15 residues. The CDR3 region has the DNA TGTGCCAGTAGTGTAGGGACACGGGGCAATCAGCCCCAGCATTTT. Its protein is CASSVGTRGNQPQHF.

The CDR3: CASMSRGTRSPLHF. The CDR3 DNA reads TGTGCCAGTATGAGTAGAGGGACTCGCTCACCCCTCCACTTT. The chain uses TRBV19 and TRBJ1-6; D perhaps matches TRBD1 (5 bases). V was clipped by 7 bases and J by 10 bases, with 17 bases between them. The CDR3 is 14 residues long. Germline V gene data show CDR1 as LNHDA and CDR2 as SQIVND (reference sequence). The full variable domain, rest sourced from reference TRBV19 and TRBJ1-6, is DGGITQSPKYLFRKEGQNVTLSCEQNLNHDAMYWYRQDPGQGLRLIYYSQIVNDFQKGDIAEGYSVSREKKESFPLTVTSAQKNPTAFYLCASMSRGTRSPLHFGNGTRLTVT.

The chain joins TRBV2 to TRBJ1-2; D gene unclear. Germline lookup yields CDR1 SNHLY and CDR2 FYNNEI. Deletions cut 6 bases from V and 6 bases from J, with 11 bases between. This CDR3 has 12 residues. The chain's CDR3 is CASSDREDGYTF. The DNA for the CDR3 is TGTGCCAGCAGCGACCGGGAGGATGGCTACACCTTC.

The chain couples TRBV6-5 to TRBJ1-1; D is perhaps TRBD1 (5 bases). This CDR3 has 14 amino acids. V gave up 6 bases and J gave up 1 base, with 12 bases separating them. The germline CDR1 and CDR2 sequences are MNHEY and SVGAGI. The CDR3 is CASRPTVANTEAFF. The CDR3 DNA is TGTGCCAGCAGGCCGACAGTTGCGAACACTGAAGCTTTCTTT.

This chain uses TRBV9 with TRBJ1-2; D is ambiguous. Per germline, CDR1 SGDLS and CDR2 YYNGEE. This CDR3 comprises 15 residues. Trimming cost V 0 bases and J 2 bases, with 11 bases left between them. The CDR3 region is CASSVEVGSNYGYTF. DNA of the CDR3: TGTGCCAGCAGCGTAGAAGTTGGGAGCAACTATGGCTACACCTTC.

The rearrangement uses TRBV7-9 and TRBJ2-1, with no clear D. Trimming pared 5 bases from V and 8 bases from J, leaving 10 bases between. Germline V gene lookup returns CDR1 SEHNR and CDR2 FQNEAQ (reference sequence). The CDR3 runs to 12 residues. The CDR3 coding sequence is TGTGCCAGCAGCCTCATTTCCCATGAGCAGTTCTTC. Residues: CASSLISHEQFF.

This chain links TRBV6-1 with TRBJ1-2; unclear D gene. The CDR3 runs 13 residues. V was shortened by 5 bases and J by 2 bases, with 9 bases between the two germline ends. Germline CDR1 and CDR2: MNHNS and SASEGT. CDR3 coding DNA: TGTGCCAGCAGTCCGGACGGCAACTATGGCTACACCTTC. It encodes CASSPDGNYGYTF.